Presented here are 7 T cell receptor beta chains from one specimen sequenced in a study of CD8 T cells in Susac syndrome. The authors reverse transcribed about 0.5 to 1 ug RNA with random hexamers. Each CDR3 protein is one row after TCRdb ran MiXCR on the immunoSEQ multiplex PCR reads. The data hold just under 150,000 distinct CDR3 sequences, with roughly 95% observed a single time. The specimen was CD4+ T cells from PBMCs. The receptors shown here come from a human donor in good health.

The chain joins TRBV7-9 to TRBJ2-7; maybe TRBD1 (6 bases). Trimming stripped 5 bases from V and 3 bases from J, with 17 bases between. The CDR3 consists of 15 residues. Germline values: CDR1 SEHNR, CDR2 FQNEAQ (reference sequence). The CDR3 DNA reads TGTGCCAGCAGCCCCATCCCGGACAGAAACTACGAGCAGTACTTC. Amino acid sequence: CASSPIPDRNYEQYF. The full variable domain, rest sourced from reference TRBV7-9 and TRBJ2-7, is DTGVSQNPRHKITKRGQNVTFRCDPISEHNRLYWYRQTLGQGPEFLTYFQNEAQLEKSRLLSDRFSAERPKGSFSTLEIQRTEQGDSAMYLCASSPIPDRNYEQYFGPGTRLTVT.

The chain joins TRBV3-1 to TRBJ2-7; D remains unclear. From germline, CDR1 is LGHDT and CDR2 YNNKEL (reference sequence). The CDR3 is 14 amino acids. With 0 bases removed from V and 5 bases from J, the gap between germline ends came to 11 bases. The CDR3 loop reads CASSQDPQRHEQYF. DNA of the CDR3: TGTGCCAGCAGCCAAGATCCCCAGCGCCACGAGCAGTACTTC.

The chain recombines TRBV24-1 with TRBJ1-5; 8 bases align to TRBD1. V lost 5 bases to trimming and J lost 3 bases; unmatched junction nucleotides: 8. The germline V gene encodes CDR1 KGHDR and CDR2 SFDVKD. The CDR3 loop spans 16 amino acids. This chain's CDR3 is CATSGSTGALNQPQHF. The CDR3 nucleotides read TGTGCCACCAGTGGATCGACAGGGGCCCTCAATCAGCCCCAGCATTTT.

V is TRBV20-1 and J is TRBJ1-3; 7 bases agree with TRBD1. The V gene's germline CDR1 is DFQATT and CDR2 SNEGSKA (reference sequence). This CDR3 contains 14 residues. V lost 6 bases and J lost 2; bases outside the gene matches: 7. In DNA form, the CDR3 reads TGCAGTGCGCGCGACAGGGCACCTGGAAACACCATATATTTT. Its translation: CSARDRAPGNTIYF.

CDR3 coding DNA: TGCGCCAGCAGCTTGGGGACAGGGGGCGGCGAGCAGTACTTC. As protein: CASSLGTGGGEQYF. The chain joins TRBV5-1 to TRBJ2-7; 11 positions agree with TRBD1. V was clipped by 0 bases and J by 6 bases; unmatched bases: 2. CDR1 is SGHRS, CDR2 YFSETQ, per germline. This CDR3 comprises 14 residues.

V gene TRBV7-3 combines with J gene TRBJ2-5; D gene uncertain. With 4 bases removed from V and 4 bases from J, the gap between germline ends came to 10 bases. The CDR3 has 13 amino acids. Germline V gene sequence: CDR1 SGHTA, CDR2 FQGTGA. The CDR3 loop is CASSYGPRETQYF. The CDR3 bases are TGTGCCAGCAGCTACGGCCCCCGAGAGACCCAGTACTTC.

The V call is TRBV27, the J call TRBJ2-7; 11 nucleotides align to TRBD2. Germline assignment: CDR1 MNHEY and CDR2 SMNVEV (reference sequence). The trim removed 9 bases at V and 4 bases at J, leaving 8 bases unmatched. The CDR3 has 14 residues. This CDR3 is CASSGTSGGYEQYF. CDR3 nucleotide sequence: TGTGCCAGTAGTGGGACTAGCGGAGGTTACGAGCAGTACTTC.